Presented here are 5 T cell receptor beta chains from one specimen sequenced in a study of OX40 agonist ivuxolimab in advanced cancers. Measured with immunoSEQ multiplex PCR; TCRdb has only the in-frame clones, and not every one. Of 50,000 or so clones listed, about 80% are singletons. The sequenced sample was CD4+ or CD8+ T cells sorted from blood, obtained in a trial of the OX40 agonist ivuxolimab. These receptors all come from an adult with an advanced solid tumor such as melanoma, head and neck, liver or kidney cancer.

This clone was found a few times. The V gene is TRBV28, the J gene TRBJ1-5; D not certain. The CDR3 contains 18 residues. Trimming shortened V by 8 bases and J by 0 bases, and 23 bases separated the two germline ends. Germline CDR1 is MDHEN and CDR2 is SYDVKM. CDR3 DNA sequence: TGTGCCAGCTCAAGTTGGGGTTGGAAGTCCTATAGCAATCAGCCCCAGCATTTT. It yields the protein CASSSWGWKSYSNQPQHF. The full variable domain, its missing parts supplied by reference TRBV28 and TRBJ1-5, is DVKVTQSSRYLVKRTGEKVFLECVQDMDHENMFWYRQDPGLGLRLIYFSYDVKMKEKGDIPEGYSVSREKKERFSLILESASTNQTSMYLCASSSWGWKSYSNQPQHFGDGTRLSIL.

The chain recombines TRBV2 with TRBJ1-3, with D possibly matching TRBD1 (6 bases). The germline CDR1 and CDR2 sequences are SNHLY and FYNNEI. This CDR3 spans 14 amino acids. V lost 6 bases, J lost 7 bases, and 16 bases lay in between. The chain's CDR3 is CASRPFGGRNTIYF. DNA of the CDR3: TGTGCCAGCAGACCTTTCGGGGGGCGTAACACCATATATTTT.

The rearrangement uses TRBV5-1 and TRBJ2-1; 11 bases fit TRBD2. V lost 2 bases to trimming and J lost 5 bases; unmatched junction nucleotides: 3. Germline CDR1 and CDR2: SGHRS and YFSETQ. The CDR3 length is 15 residues. Here the CDR3 DNA reads TGCGCCAGCAGCTTCGGGACTAGCGGAAACAATGAGCAGTTCTTC. Its translation is CASSFGTSGNNEQFF.

CDR3 nucleotide sequence: TGTGCCAGCAGCTATCAGCTGAACTCTGGAAACACCATATATTTT. This gives the protein CASSYQLNSGNTIYF. The gene calls are TRBV7-2 and TRBJ1-3; D remains unclear. Per the germline V gene, CDR1 is SGHTA and CDR2 is FQGNSA. V was trimmed by 4 bases and J by 0 bases, leaving 10 bases between them. CDR3 size: 15 residues.

The chain couples TRBV9 to TRBJ1-1; unclear D gene. Germline V CDR1 and CDR2: SGDLS, YYNGEE. Trimming pared 5 bases from V and 4 bases from J, leaving 12 bases between. The CDR3 has 13 amino acids. CDR3 coding DNA: TGTGCCAGCAGACCCCGAGGCGGCACTGAAGCTTTCTTT. As protein: CASRPRGGTEAFF.